This T cell receptor (beta chain) was observed in a study of CD8+ T cells in alopecia areata. Study-wide findings and caveats: Clonality in lesional scalp, especially alopecia totalis/universalis, exceeded that of normal scalp.

Details on this clone: Its antigen is still unknown.

Isolated RNA was reverse transcribed into cDNA used as the sequencing template. Sequencing was performed with immunoSEQ multiplex PCR; in TCRdb, only in-frame clones are kept and a portion is missing. The sample lists more than 200,000 clones, under 70% seen once, with 1% to 1.5% in the top ten. The germline V gene has CDR1 SGDLS and CDR2 YYNGEE. The CDR3 length is 15 residues. The J segment lost 5 bases and the V segment lost 3 bases, leaving 6 bases of the junction unmatched. From alopecia areata patients, lesional scalp punch biopsies and peripheral blood were collected. V is TRBV9 and J is TRBJ2-2; TRBD1 agrees at 8 bases. This TCR derives from a human donor with alopecia areata. This specimen was CD4+ T cells sorted from blood, taken at week 0. The CDR3 nucleotides are TGTGCCAGCAGCGGGTCAGGGGGCCGGACCGGGGAGCTGTTTTTT. As protein: CASSGSGGRTGELFF. The full variable domain, completed using reference TRBV9 and TRBJ2-2, is DSGVTQTPKHLITATGQRVTLRCSPRSGDLSVYWYQQSLDQGLQFLIQYYNGEERAKGNILERFSAQQFPDLHSELNLSSLELGDSALYFCASSGSGGRTGELFFGEGSRLTVL.